The 24 T cell receptor beta chains reported below all come from one sample, sequenced in a study of blood T cell repertoires in COVID-19. Using immunoSEQ multiplex PCR, the repertoire was profiled, and TCRdb retains in-frame clones only, with some absent. This sample has just under 350,000 clones; more than 70% occur once, and the top ten carry under 3%. Sequenced input: peripheral blood. The receptor set was obtained from a man under 40 with active or convalescent COVID-19.

The V gene is TRBV3-1 (or the pseudogene TRBV3-2), the J gene TRBJ2-1; 10 bases match TRBD2. Germline lookup yields CDR1 LGHDT and CDR2 YNNKEL (reference sequence). The CDR3 length is 18 residues. V was pared by 1 base and J by 5 bases, with 11 bases of the junction left unmatched. The CDR3 here is CASSQAVAGGHNDNEQFF. The DNA of the CDR3 is TGTGCCAGCAGCCAAGCGGTAGCGGGGGGCCATAACGACAATGAGCAGTTCTTC.

The rearrangement joins TRBV25-1 to TRBJ2-2; a weak D match, TRBD1 (6 bases). Trimming shortened V by 3 bases and J by 0 bases, and 11 bases separated the two germline ends. The germline V gene has CDR1 MGHDK and CDR2 SYGVNS. The CDR3 covers 16 residues. The CDR3 DNA reads TGTGCCAGCAGTGAGTTTGGGGGCCCGAACACCGGGGAGCTGTTTTTT. It encodes CASSEFGGPNTGELFF.

This clone has a handful of counts. The gene calls are TRBV5-8 and TRBJ1-4; D unclear. There are 13 residues in the CDR3. V lost 5 bases and J 4 bases, leaving 9 bases between the germline ends. Germline V gene sequence: CDR1 SGHTS, CDR2 YDEGEE. CDR3 amino acids: CASRISVNEKLFF. DNA of the CDR3: TGTGCCAGCAGAATATCCGTTAATGAAAAACTGTTTTTT.

This rearrangement joins TRBV7-9 to TRBJ2-1; TRBD2 matches at 11 bases. Germline values: CDR1 SEHNR, CDR2 FQNEAQ (reference sequence). The CDR3 is 14 residues long. Trimming took 5 bases from V and 5 from J; bases not matched to a gene: 2. The CDR3 loop reads CASSNSGRDNEQFF. The CDR3 coding sequence is TGTGCCAGCAGCAATAGCGGGAGGGACAATGAGCAGTTCTTC. Combining the CDR3 with reference TRBV7-9 and TRBJ2-1 gives the whole variable domain DTGVSQNPRHKITKRGQNVTFRCDPISEHNRLYWYRQTLGQGPEFLTYFQNEAQLEKSRLLSDRFSAERPKGSFSTLEIQRTEQGDSAMYLCASSNSGRDNEQFFGPGTRLTVL.

The chain joins TRBV15 to TRBJ1-5, with TRBD1 matching over 7 bases. CDR1 and CDR2 (germline): LNHNV, YYDKDF (reference sequence). Trimming took 0 bases from V and 13 from J; bases not matched to a gene: 6. The CDR3 spans 13 residues. CDR3 DNA: TGTGCCACCAGCAGAGACAATGAGGACAGGCAGCATTTT. As protein: CATSRDNEDRQHF.

This clone was seen a single time. V usage is TRBV6-5 and J usage is TRBJ2-1; the D is unclear. Germline assignment: CDR1 MNHEY and CDR2 SVGAGI. This CDR3 spans 13 amino acids. V lost 6 bases, J lost 14 bases, and 20 bases lay in between. CDR3 sequence reads: CASRQTSGTREFF. The CDR3 DNA reads as TGTGCCAGCAGACAAACTTCGGGTACACGCGAGTTCTTC.

This clone was seen a few times. The rearrangement joins TRBV11-3 to TRBJ2-1; TRBD2 agrees at 7 bases. The ends lost 5 bases at V and 6 bases at J; junction bases unmatched: 7. The germline gives CDR1 SGHNT, CDR2 YENEEA. The CDR3 loop spans 14 amino acids. The CDR3 region is CASSLTTSSNEQFF. CDR3 bases: TGTGCCAGCAGCCTCACGACTAGCAGCAATGAGCAGTTCTTC.

The J gene is TRBJ2-7, the V gene TRBV3-1 (or the pseudogene TRBV3-2); 13 nucleotides agree with TRBD2. Germline trimming cut 6 bases from V and 5 bases from J; bases unmatched to any gene: 13. This CDR3 has 17 residues. Germline V gene data show CDR1 as LGHDT and CDR2 as YNNKEL (reference sequence). CDR3 in DNA: TGTGCCAGCAGAAGGACTAGCGGGAGTATCAGGTCCCACGAGCAGTACTTC. Residues: CASRRTSGSIRSHEQYF.

This chain links TRBV5-1 with TRBJ2-7; tentatively, D is TRBD1 (6 bases). Trimming left V 4 bases short and J 2 bases short, with 13 bases between. Germline V CDR1 and CDR2: SGHRS, YFSETQ. The CDR3 totals 14 residues. The CDR3 DNA reads TGCGCCAGCAGCCCTAGCAGGGGACCCTACGAGCAGTACTTC. This gives the protein CASSPSRGPYEQYF. The full variable domain, rest sourced from reference TRBV5-1 and TRBJ2-7, is KAGVTQTPRYLIKTRGQQVTLSCSPISGHRSVSWYQQTPGQGLQFLFEYFSETQRNKGNFPGRFSGRQFSNSRSEMNVSTLELGDSALYLCASSPSRGPYEQYFGPGTRLTVT.

This chain connects TRBV4-1 to TRBJ1-6; D unclear. Germline V lookup: CDR1 MGHRA, CDR2 YSYEKL. Deletions cut 6 bases from V and 6 bases from J, with 12 bases between. This CDR3 is built from 14 residues. The CDR3 DNA follows: TGCGCCAGCAGTCTCCTCAACAGTAATTCACCCCTCCACTTT. Translated: CASSLLNSNSPLHF.

The CDR3 DNA sequence: TGTGCCTCCCTGACAGGGGCGTTTATGAACACTGAAGCTTTCTTT. Its protein product is CASLTGAFMNTEAFF. The genes are TRBV7-9 and TRBJ1-1; 8 bases map to TRBD1. The CDR3 length is 15 residues. In germline, CDR1 is SEHNR, CDR2 FQNEAQ (reference sequence). The ends lost 11 bases at V and 0 bases at J; junction bases unmatched: 11.

The chain joins TRBV2 to TRBJ2-1, with 11 bases aligning to TRBD2. The CDR3 totals 17 residues. Per the germline V gene, CDR1 is SNHLY and CDR2 is FYNNEI. With V trimmed by 7 bases and J by 3 bases, 11 bases remained unmatched. CDR3 protein: CASIRTGTSGVYNEQFF. The CDR3 coding sequence is TGTGCCAGCATTAGAACCGGGACTAGCGGTGTCTACAATGAGCAGTTCTTC. Full variable domain (rest looked up from reference TRBV2 and TRBJ2-1): EPEVTQTPSHQVTQMGQEVILRCVPISNHLYFYWYRQILGQKVEFLVSFYNNEISEKSEIFDDQFSVERPDGSNFTLKIRSTKLEDSAMYFCASIRTGTSGVYNEQFFGPGTRLTVL.

The chain links TRBV3-1 (or the pseudogene TRBV3-2) to TRBJ1-1, with 9 bases aligning to TRBD1. J gave up 1 base and V 3 bases, and 3 bases lay outside the gene matches. Germline CDR1 and CDR2: LGHDT and YNNKEL (reference sequence). This CDR3 region has 15 residues. The CDR3 sequence is CASSHPGQGNTEAFF. CDR3 coding DNA: TGTGCCAGCAGCCATCCGGGACAGGGGAACACTGAAGCTTTCTTT.

V and J are TRBV7-2 and TRBJ1-2; no reliable D call. The V end was cut by 1 base, the J end by 6 bases, with 18 bases between. The CDR3 sequence is 16 residues long. CDR1 is SGHTA, CDR2 FQGNSA, per germline. CDR3 sequence: CASSLGNRFEGNGYTF. Written as DNA, the CDR3 is TGTGCCAGCAGCTTAGGTAACCGCTTTGAGGGTAATGGCTACACCTTC.

The table lists this clone with a few counts. V and J are TRBV5-1 and TRBJ2-1, with TRBD1 matching 7 bases. Trimming at V came to 7 bases and at J to 2 bases, leaving 6 bases not matched to a gene. This CDR3 spans 14 amino acids. Germline CDR1 reads SGHRS; CDR2 reads YFSETQ. This chain's CDR3 is CASSQGVPYNEQFF. As DNA, the CDR3 is TGCGCCAGCTCCCAGGGGGTACCCTACAATGAGCAGTTCTTC. Full variable domain (remainder filled in from reference TRBV5-1 and TRBJ2-1): KAGVTQTPRYLIKTRGQQVTLSCSPISGHRSVSWYQQTPGQGLQFLFEYFSETQRNKGNFPGRFSGRQFSNSRSEMNVSTLELGDSALYLCASSQGVPYNEQFFGPGTRLTVL.

J is TRBJ2-1 and V is TRBV27, with a possible D match to TRBD1 (5 bases). V lost 7 bases and J lost 12, with 13 bases in between. The CDR3 has 11 residues. Per the germline V gene, CDR1 is MNHEY and CDR2 is SMNVEV (reference sequence). CDR3 sequence: CASTLEGVQFF. The CDR3 region has the DNA TGTGCCAGCACATTAGAAGGGGTGCAGTTCTTC.

The CDR3 region is CASSQGGLYGYTF. The CDR3, as DNA: TGCGCCAGCAGCCAAGGGGGACTCTATGGCTACACCTTC. This rearrangement joins TRBV4-1 to TRBJ1-2; D is perhaps TRBD1 (5 bases). Trimming pared 1 base from V and 4 bases from J, leaving 7 bases between. CDR1 and CDR2 (germline): MGHRA, YSYEKL. The CDR3 length is 13 residues.

This rearrangement joins TRBV5-4 to TRBJ2-1; 9 bases line up with TRBD2. Germline V gives CDR1 SGHNT, CDR2 YYREEE (reference sequence). The CDR3 has 14 amino acids. Germline trimming cut 5 bases from V and 11 bases from J; bases unmatched to any gene: 11. CDR3 DNA sequence: TGTGCCAGCAGTACCGGGACTAGCCCCCTTCAGCAGTTCTTC. As protein: CASSTGTSPLQQFF.

The V call is TRBV11-3, the J call TRBJ2-2, with a possible D match to TRBD1 (6 bases). From germline, CDR1 is SGHNT and CDR2 YENEEA. The CDR3 is made up of 17 amino acids. The ends were cut back, 3 bases at V and 0 bases at J, with 14 bases in the middle. The CDR3 loop is CASSFRDTRSNTGELFF. The CDR3 DNA follows: TGTGCCAGCAGCTTCCGGGACACACGTTCGAACACCGGGGAGCTGTTTTTT.

CDR3 nucleotides: TGCGCCAGCAGCCAAGGACTAGCGGGAGTGGTCGGGGAGCTGTTTTTT. Translating it yields CASSQGLAGVVGELFF. This chain links TRBV4-3 with TRBJ2-2; TRBD2 agrees at 12 bases. There are 16 residues in the CDR3. Germline loops: CDR1 LGHNA, CDR2 YSLEER. Losses at the gene ends were 1 base for V and 7 bases for J; bases not matched to a gene: 4.

CDR3 bases: TGTGCCAGCAGCCAAGATCCGGGGAGAGGAAACACCATATATTTT. Its translation: CASSQDPGRGNTIYF. The chain uses TRBV4-2 and TRBJ1-3; no definite D call. The CDR3 length is 15 residues. Trimming left V 0 bases short and J 4 bases short, with 10 bases between. CDR1 and CDR2 (germline): LGHNA, YNFKEQ.

V gene TRBV19 combines with J gene TRBJ1-1, with TRBD1 as a possible D gene (5 bases). Germline V lookup: CDR1 LNHDA, CDR2 SQIVND (reference sequence). V was cut by 7 bases and J by 3 bases, with 21 bases left in between. This CDR3 has 16 residues. Written as DNA, the CDR3 is TGTGCCAGTACCCCGGGGTCGTGGGGCGGGGACACTGAAGCTTTCTTT. Its protein product is CASTPGSWGGDTEAFF.

This clone was counted once. V is TRBV28 and J is TRBJ2-1; 12 positions agree with TRBD2. This CDR3 has 16 residues. CDR1 is MDHEN and CDR2 is SYDVKM in the germline V gene. V shed 4 bases, J shed 9 bases, and the junction held 10 bases outside the gene matches. This CDR3 is CASSSPGLAGGSEQFF. DNA for the CDR3: TGTGCCAGCAGTTCTCCGGGTCTAGCGGGAGGGAGTGAGCAGTTCTTC.

CDR3 in DNA: TGTGCCAGTAGTATGGTAGACTCACCCACAGATACGCAGTATTTT. It codes for CASSMVDSPTDTQYF. The genes are TRBV19 and TRBJ2-3; D unclear. Germline assignment: CDR1 LNHDA and CDR2 SQIVND (reference sequence). The germline V and J ends were trimmed by 3 bases and 2 bases, with 12 bases remaining between them. The CDR3 runs to 15 residues.